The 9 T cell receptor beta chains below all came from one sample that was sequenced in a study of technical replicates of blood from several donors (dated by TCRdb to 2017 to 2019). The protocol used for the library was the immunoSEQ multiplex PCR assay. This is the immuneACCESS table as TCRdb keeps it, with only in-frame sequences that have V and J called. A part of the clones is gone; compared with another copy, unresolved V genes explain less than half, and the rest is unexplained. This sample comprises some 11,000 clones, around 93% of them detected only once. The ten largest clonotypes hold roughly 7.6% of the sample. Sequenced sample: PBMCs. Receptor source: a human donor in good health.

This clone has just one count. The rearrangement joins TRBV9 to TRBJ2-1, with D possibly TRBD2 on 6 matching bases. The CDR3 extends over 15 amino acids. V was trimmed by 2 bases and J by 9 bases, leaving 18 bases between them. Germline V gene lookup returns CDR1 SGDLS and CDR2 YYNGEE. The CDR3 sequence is CASSVLGREKSEQFF. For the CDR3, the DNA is TGTGCCAGCAGCGTCCTGGGGCGGGAAAAGAGTGAGCAGTTCTTC.

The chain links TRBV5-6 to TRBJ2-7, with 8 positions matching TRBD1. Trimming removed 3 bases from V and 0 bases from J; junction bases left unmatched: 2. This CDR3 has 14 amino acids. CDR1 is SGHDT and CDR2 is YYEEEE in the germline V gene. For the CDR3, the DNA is TGTGCCAGCAGCTGGGGACAGGCCTCCTACGAGCAGTACTTC. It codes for CASSWGQASYEQYF.

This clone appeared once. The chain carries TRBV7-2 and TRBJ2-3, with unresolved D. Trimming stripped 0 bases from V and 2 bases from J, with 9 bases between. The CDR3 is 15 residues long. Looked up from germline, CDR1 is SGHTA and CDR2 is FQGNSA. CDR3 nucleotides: TGTGCCAGCAGCTTAGCGCGAGCCGCCACAGATACGCAGTATTTT. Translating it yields CASSLARAATDTQYF.

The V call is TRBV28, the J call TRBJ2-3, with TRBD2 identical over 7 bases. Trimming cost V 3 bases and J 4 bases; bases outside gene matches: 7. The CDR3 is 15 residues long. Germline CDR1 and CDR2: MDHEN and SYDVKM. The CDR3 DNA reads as TGTGCCAGCAGTTTTAGCGGGCCAACGGCAGATACGCAGTATTTT. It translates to CASSFSGPTADTQYF. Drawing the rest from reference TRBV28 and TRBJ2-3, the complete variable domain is DVKVTQSSRYLVKRTGEKVFLECVQDMDHENMFWYRQDPGLGLRLIYFSYDVKMKEKGDIPEGYSVSREKKERFSLILESASTNQTSMYLCASSFSGPTADTQYFGPGTRLTVL.

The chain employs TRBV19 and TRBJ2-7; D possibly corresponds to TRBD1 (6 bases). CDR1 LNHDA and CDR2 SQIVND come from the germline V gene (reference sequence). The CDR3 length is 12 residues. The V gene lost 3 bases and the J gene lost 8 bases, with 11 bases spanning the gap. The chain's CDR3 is CASSIHRDQQYF. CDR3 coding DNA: TGTGCCAGTAGTATCCACAGGGACCAGCAGTACTTC.

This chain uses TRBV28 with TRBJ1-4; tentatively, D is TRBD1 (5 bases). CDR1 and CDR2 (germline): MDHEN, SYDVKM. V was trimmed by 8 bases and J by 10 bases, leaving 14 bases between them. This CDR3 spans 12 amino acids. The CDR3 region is CASETSGGKLFF. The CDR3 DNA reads TGTGCCAGCGAAACCAGCGGGGGAAAACTGTTTTTT.

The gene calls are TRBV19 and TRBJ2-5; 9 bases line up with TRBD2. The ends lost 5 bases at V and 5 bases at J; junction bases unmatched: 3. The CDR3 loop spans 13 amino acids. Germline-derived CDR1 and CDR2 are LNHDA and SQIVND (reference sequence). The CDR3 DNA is TGTGCCAGTAGTGACGGGACTAGCGAGACCCAGTACTTC. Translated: CASSDGTSETQYF. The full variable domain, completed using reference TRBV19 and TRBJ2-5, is DGGITQSPKYLFRKEGQNVTLSCEQNLNHDAMYWYRQDPGQGLRLIYYSQIVNDFQKGDIAEGYSVSREKKESFPLTVTSAQKNPTAFYLCASSDGTSETQYFGPGTRLLVL.

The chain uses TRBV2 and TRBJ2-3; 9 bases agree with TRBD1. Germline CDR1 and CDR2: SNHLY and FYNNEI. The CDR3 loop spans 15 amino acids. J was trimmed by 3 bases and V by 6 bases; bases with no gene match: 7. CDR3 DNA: TGTGCCAGCAGAGGAGGACAGGGGAGGACAGATACGCAGTATTTT. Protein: CASRGGQGRTDTQYF.

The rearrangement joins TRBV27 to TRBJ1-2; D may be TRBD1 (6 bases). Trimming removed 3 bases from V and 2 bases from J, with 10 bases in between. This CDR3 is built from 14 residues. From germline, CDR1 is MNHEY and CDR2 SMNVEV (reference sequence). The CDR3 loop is CASSFVGQNYGYTF. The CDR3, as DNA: TGTGCCAGCAGTTTTGTCGGACAGAACTATGGCTACACCTTC.